A selection of T cell receptor beta chains follows, all from one sample in a study of T cells in Graves' hyperthyroidism and ophthalmopathy. TCRdb passed the multiplex PCR reads through MiXCR, listing each CDR3 protein once. This sample has approximately 100,000 distinct CDR3 sequences, with over 45% found just once. The source material was blood. These receptors were taken from a man aged 40-55 years with Graves' hyperthyroidism. Each CDR3 is given with its conserved first and last residue. Each record gives: D gene, J gene, V gene, CDR3 protein. D genes are given only for firm matches.

TRBD1	TRBJ1-1	TRBV2	CASRRTGARTEAFF
NA	TRBJ2-7	TRBV20-1	CSASGTASYEQYF
NA	TRBJ1-1	TRBV10-3	CAISESWGFTEAFF
NA	TRBJ2-5	TRBV29-1	CSPPSLGIRTEGGNQETQYF
TRBD2	TRBJ2-7	TRBV20-1	CSAAGTSVTYEQYF
TRBD1	TRBJ1-5	TRBV12-3/TRBV12-4	CASSRTGNSNQPQHF
NA	NA	TRBV7-3	CASSTEGGLSTDTQYF
NA	TRBJ2-7	TRBV9	CASSPSGAYEQYF
NA	TRBJ2-2	TRBV9	CASSSRGSNTGELFF
NA	TRBJ2-7	TRBV6-2/TRBV6-3	CASSRDITYEQYF
NA	TRBJ2-1	TRBV29-1	CSVDGRQGSGEQFF
TRBD1	TRBJ1-3	TRBV15	CATSSGRQGRYGNTIYF
NA	TRBJ1-1	TRBV9	CASSVETGNTEAFF
NA	TRBJ2-2	TRBV24-1	CATSDSGELFF
NA	TRBJ2-7	TRBV6-1	CASSEAGGSYEQYF
NA	TRBJ2-6	TRBV15	CATSRDHASSGANVLTF
NA	TRBJ1-4	TRBV7-9	CASNDLANEKLFF
NA	TRBJ2-5	TRBV14	CASSQGRGIQETQYF
NA	TRBJ2-7	TRBV7-2	CAGSLEGRSYEQYF
TRBD2	TRBJ2-1	TRBV7-2	CASSPGTSGVSYNEQFF
NA	TRBJ2-7	TRBV2	CASSEAPTGMYEQYF
NA	TRBJ2-7	TRBV7-9	CASSLAALFPSYEQYF
TRBD2	TRBJ2-5	TRBV20-1	CSARLAGVRVETQYF
TRBD1	TRBJ2-7	TRBV6-5	CASSRPQGAHYEQYF
NA	TRBJ1-2	TRBV29-1	CSILGGDGHTF
NA	TRBJ1-1	TRBV29-1	CAWSVQNSEALVTEAFF
NA	TRBJ2-5	TRBV7-2	CASSLERAETQYF
TRBD1	TRBJ2-5	TRBV7-2	CASSRLGGVEETQYF
NA	TRBJ1-3	TRBV7-9	CASSLLFTTSGNTIYF
NA	TRBJ2-5	TRBV20-1	CSARGGGGETQYF
TRBD2	TRBJ2-1	TRBV12-3/TRBV12-4	CASSLGLAGGAYNEQFF
NA	TRBJ2-7	TRBV5-1	CASASSIGGAEEQYF
TRBD2	TRBJ2-5	TRBV2	CAILGTSGEFWETQYF
TRBD2	TRBJ2-7	TRBV4-2	CASSQGTSGVEQYF
NA	TRBJ1-2	TRBV7-2	CASSQQGTLNYGYTF
TRBD1	TRBJ1-2	TRBV2	CASRDRGYGYTF
NA	TRBJ2-1	TRBV6-4	CASSDGETHEQFF
NA	TRBJ1-6	TRBV7-9	CASSPRENSPLHF
NA	TRBJ1-4	TRBV6-5	CASSKTRGEKLFF
TRBD1	TRBJ2-1	TRBV12-3/TRBV12-4	CASSGQGADTQFF
TRBD1	TRBJ2-7	TRBV24-1	CATSDNRQGGKQYF
TRBD1	TRBJ1-6	TRBV5-5	CASSSTGTDNSPLHF
TRBD1	TRBJ1-1	TRBV24-1	CATSDLWTGGDTEAFF
TRBD2	TRBJ2-1	TRBV20-1	CSARGTSVYNEQFF
NA	TRBJ1-5	TRBV10-3	CAIRRDLSNQPQHF
NA	TRBJ2-7	TRBV7-9	CASSLSGVSYEQYF
NA	TRBJ1-1	TRBV6-1	CASGGKRYTEAFF
NA	TRBJ2-7	TRBV7-9	CARSRSGQSYEQYF
TRBD1	TRBJ2-7	TRBV2	CASRETGGMDEQYF
NA	TRBJ1-1	TRBV5-4	CASSLGGTGGTEAFF
NA	TRBJ2-7	TRBV2	CASPAGEQYF
NA	TRBJ1-1	TRBV5-1	CASSWDLRDTEAFF
NA	TRBJ1-4	TRBV19	CASSRRDAATNEKLFF
NA	TRBJ1-5	TRBV3-1	CASSPARGNQPQHF
NA	TRBJ1-5	TRBV5-1	CASSLNPDNQPQHF
TRBD2	TRBJ2-3	TRBV9	CASSASPGAGGSDTQYF
TRBD2	TRBJ2-3	TRBV20-1	CSATRRLAGLTDTQYF
NA	TRBJ1-3	TRBV7-9	CASSPVGGGNTIYF
NA	TRBJ1-2	TRBV7-3	CASTQDGTPVYTF
TRBD2	TRBJ2-1	TRBV9	CASSWTGTSSNEQFF